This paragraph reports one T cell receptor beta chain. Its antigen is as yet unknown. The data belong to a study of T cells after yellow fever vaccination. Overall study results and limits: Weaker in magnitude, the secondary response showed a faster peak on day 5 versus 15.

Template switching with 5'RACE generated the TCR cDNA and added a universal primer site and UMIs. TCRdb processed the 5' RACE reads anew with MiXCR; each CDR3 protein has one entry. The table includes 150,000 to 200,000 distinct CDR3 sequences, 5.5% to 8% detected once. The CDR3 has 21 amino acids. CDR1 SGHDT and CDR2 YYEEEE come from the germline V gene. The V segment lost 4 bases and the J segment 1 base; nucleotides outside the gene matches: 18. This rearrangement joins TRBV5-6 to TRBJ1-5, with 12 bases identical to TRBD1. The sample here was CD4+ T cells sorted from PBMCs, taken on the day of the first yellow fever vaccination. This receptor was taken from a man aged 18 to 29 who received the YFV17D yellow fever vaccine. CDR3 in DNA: TGTGCCAGCAGCAATTCCGGGACAGGGGGCCTCTCTGCACGGAGCAATCAGCCCCAGCATTTT. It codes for CASSNSGTGGLSARSNQPQHF.